This entry concerns a single TCR beta chain. Its antigen is unidentified. Once RNA had been extracted, it was reverse transcribed into cDNA to act as the sequencing template. The table came from immunoSEQ multiplex PCR; TCRdb's copy has only in-frame clones and leaves some out. The repertoire holds around 140,000 clones, with around 51% as singletons. The entry originates in a study of CD8+ T cells in alopecia areata. Study at large: For the treated group, dosing was oral tofacitinib at 5 to 10 mg twice daily.

The CDR3 has 13 residues. The germline V gene encodes CDR1 SQVTM and CDR2 ANQGSEA. The V gene lost 7 bases and the J gene lost 0 bases, with 7 bases spanning the gap. Specimens obtained from alopecia areata patients comprised lesional scalp punch biopsies and peripheral blood. Study-wide results and limits: With patients, TCR sharing proved less clear than in mice, a difference possibly related to HLA. Elevated clonality characterized lesional scalp relative to normal scalp, particularly in alopecia totalis/universalis.

The input for sequencing was CD4+ T cells sorted from blood, taken at week 0. This rearrangement joins TRBV29-1 to TRBJ2-6; D ambiguous. The receptor's source is a human donor with alopecia areata. The CDR3 nucleotides read TGCAGCGCCCATTCCTCTGGGGCCAACGTCCTGACTTTC. It translates to CSAHSSGANVLTF.